A single sample is the source of the 32 T cell receptor beta chains below, sequenced in a study of post-analysis software for immune sequencing data. Findings and caveats of the study: Patients carried roughly five TRBV segments more frequently than controls did, and TRBV5-6, TRBV5-1 and TRBV20-1 were among them.

Researchers reported that TCR beta cDNA libraries carried unique molecular identifiers. MiXCR, run by TCRdb on the PCR reads, gives a single entry per CDR3 protein. Here the sample spans roughly 800,000 distinct CDR3 sequences, about 43% being singletons. These receptors have no identified antigens. Sequencing was carried out using blood. Source of these receptors: a girl aged 5-17 years with multiple sclerosis.

The chain employs TRBV20-1 and TRBJ2-1; D gene unclear. This CDR3 spans 14 amino acids. The germline CDR1 and CDR2 sequences are DFQATT and SNEGSKA (reference sequence). The germline V and J ends were trimmed by 0 bases and 0 bases, with 6 bases remaining between them. This CDR3 is CSARESSSYNEQFF. For the CDR3, the DNA is TGCAGTGCTAGAGAGTCGAGCTCCTACAATGAGCAGTTCTTC.

The chain recombines TRBV7-8 with TRBJ2-7; 12 bases align to TRBD1. V lost 5 bases, J lost 5 bases, and 7 bases stayed unmatched. The germline gives CDR1 SGHVS, CDR2 FQNEAQ. The CDR3 runs 15 residues. CDR3 in DNA: TGTGCCAGCAGCCGGGGACAGGGGGCGAACCACGAGCAGTACTTC. This translates into CASSRGQGANHEQYF.

The chain is built from TRBV20-1 and TRBJ2-7; 10 nucleotides agree with TRBD1. The length of the CDR3 is 14 residues. Looked up from germline, CDR1 is DFQATT and CDR2 is SNEGSKA (reference sequence). With V trimmed by 5 bases and J by 6 bases, 10 bases remained unmatched. For the CDR3, the DNA is TGCAGTGCTTCTATATGGACAGGGGGGCGCGAGCAGTACTTC. It encodes CSASIWTGGREQYF.

Worth noting for this clonotype: One end of the junction is discordant with germline, which a read error may explain. This chain joins TRBV20-1 and TRBJ2-1; a weak D match, TRBD2 (5 bases). Germline loops: CDR1 DFQATT, CDR2 SNEGSKA (reference sequence). The CDR3 contains 12 residues. CDR3: CSARRLASERFF. DNA of the CDR3: TGCAGTGCTAGACGGCTAGCTAGTGAGCGGTTCTTC.

The table lists this clonotype with a few counts. The CDR3 reads CATQRAYGYTF. The CDR3 nucleotides read TGTGCCACCCAAAGGGCCTATGGCTACACCTTC. The gene calls are TRBV6-5 and TRBJ1-2; D gene ambiguous. The CDR3 covers 11 residues. V lost 10 bases and J lost 4, with 10 bases in between. CDR1 MNHEY and CDR2 SVGAGI come from the germline V gene.

The chain uses TRBV11-1 and TRBJ2-1; 7 bases fit TRBD2. Germline-derived CDR1 and CDR2 are SGHAT and FQDESV (reference sequence). Trimming took 4 bases from V and 6 from J; bases not matched to a gene: 6. The CDR3 runs to 14 residues. The CDR3 DNA follows: TGTGCCAGCAGCTACGGACTAGGCATCAATGAGCAGTTCTTC. Translation gives CASSYGLGINEQFF.

The sample holds many counts of this clonotype. This chain joins TRBV24-1 and TRBJ2-1; TRBD2 aligns across 8 bases. V lost 7 bases and J lost 5; bases outside the gene matches: 6. The germline V gene has CDR1 KGHDR and CDR2 SFDVKD. The CDR3 has 14 amino acids. The CDR3 coding sequence is TGTGCCACCAGGTCTGCGGGAGGAAACAATGAGCAGTTCTTC. It is translated as CATRSAGGNNEQFF.

V is TRBV12-3 or TRBV12-4 and J is TRBJ2-3; maybe TRBD2 (6 bases). Trimming stripped 7 bases from V and 3 bases from J, with 11 bases between. The CDR3 sequence is 13 residues long. DNA for the CDR3: TGTGCCAGCACCTGGGGGGTGACAGATACGCAGTATTTT. Translation: CASTWGVTDTQYF.

This clonotype appeared a few times. As DNA, the CDR3 is TGTGCCAGCAGCTTACGACTAGCGGGAGGGATCGAGCAGTACTTC. This translates into CASSLRLAGGIEQYF. The chain has TRBV7-2 and TRBJ2-7; 14 bases map to TRBD2. The length of the CDR3 is 15 residues. Germline CDR1 SGHTA, CDR2 FQGNSA. V was pared by 2 bases and J by 6 bases, with 3 bases of the junction left unmatched.

The genes are TRBV29-1 and TRBJ2-7; D is possibly TRBD1 or TRBD2 (5 bases each). Germline V lookup: CDR1 SQVTM, CDR2 ANQGSEA. This CDR3 is 13 amino acids long. V lost 7 bases to trimming and J lost 3 bases, with 16 bases between them. CDR3 region: CSAKTGTYYEQYF. The CDR3 DNA reads TGCAGCGCTAAAACCGGGACCTACTACGAGCAGTACTTC.

The V call is TRBV6-6, the J call TRBJ1-4; 9 nucleotides align to TRBD1. Germline V gives CDR1 MNHNY, CDR2 SVGAGI (reference sequence). The length of the CDR3 is 12 residues. V trimming: 7 bases; J trimming: 8 bases; junction bases outside the gene matches: 2. CDR3 residues: CASKGQGEKLFF. The CDR3 DNA follows: TGTGCCAGCAAGGGACAGGGAGAAAAACTGTTTTTT.

The chain couples TRBV12-3 or TRBV12-4 to TRBJ2-7, with D perhaps matching TRBD2 (6 bases). The CDR3 spans 14 residues. The ends were cut back, 4 bases at V and 2 bases at J, with 12 bases in the middle. Written as DNA, the CDR3 is TGTGCCAGCAGTTCTCGGGGGACGACCTACGAGCAGTACTTC. This encodes CASSSRGTTYEQYF.

The gene calls are TRBV9 and TRBJ1-1; D remains ambiguous. Germline V gives CDR1 SGDLS, CDR2 YYNGEE. The CDR3 has 13 residues. V lost 4 bases to trimming and J lost 6 bases, with 13 bases between them. DNA for the CDR3: TGTGCCAGCAGCCCATCTCCCGGGGCTGAAGCTTTCTTT. Its protein product is CASSPSPGAEAFF.

This clonotype was recorded many times. The V and J genes are TRBV7-8 and TRBJ2-7, with 7 bases identical to TRBD2. The CDR3 is 13 residues long. CDR1 and CDR2 (germline): SGHVS, FQNEAQ. J lost 3 bases, V lost 5 bases, and 4 bases had no gene match. CDR3 protein: CASSVKRDYEQYF. CDR3 nucleotide sequence: TGTGCCAGCAGCGTTAAGCGGGACTACGAGCAGTACTTC.

This clonotype showed up just a few times. This sequence joins TRBV20-1 and TRBJ2-4, with TRBD2 as a possible D gene (7 bases). CDR3 size: 15 residues. With 6 bases removed from V and 0 bases from J, the gap between germline ends came to 15 bases. Germline CDR1 is DFQATT and CDR2 is SNEGSKA (reference sequence). This chain's CDR3 is CSAGGRNLAKNIQYF. CDR3 nucleotide sequence: TGCAGTGCCGGGGGGCGCAATCTAGCCAAAAACATTCAGTACTTC.

In its sample, this clonotype was seen a few times. This sequence joins TRBV29-1 and TRBJ1-2; D remains ambiguous. V lost 0 bases to trimming and J lost 2 bases, with 4 bases between them. Germline V gene data show CDR1 as SQVTM and CDR2 as ANQGSEA. The CDR3 covers 12 residues. CDR3 nucleotides: TGCAGCGTTGAAGACGGAAACTATGGCTACACCTTC. Its protein product is CSVEDGNYGYTF.

Worth noting for this clonotype: A read error may account for a junction end that differs from germline. The rearrangement uses TRBV12-3 or TRBV12-4 and TRBJ2-5; 9 positions match TRBD1. This CDR3 is 14 amino acids long. In DNA form, the CDR3 reads TGTGTCAGCAGTCCCCGGACAGGGGAAGAGACCCAGTACTTC. Its protein product is CVSSPRTGEETQYF.

This chain uses TRBV7-2 with TRBJ2-7; 8 nucleotides line up with TRBD1. This CDR3 comprises 15 residues. Looked up from germline, CDR1 is SGHTA and CDR2 is FQGNSA. V was clipped by 5 bases and J by 6 bases; unmatched bases: 12. CDR3 sequence reads: CASSPSGTGIAEQYF. Here the CDR3 DNA reads TGTGCCAGCAGCCCCTCCGGGACAGGTATTGCCGAGCAGTACTTC.

The J gene is TRBJ1-1, the V gene TRBV18; D is unclear. V was pared by 3 bases and J by 1 base, with 18 bases between. The CDR3 spans 17 residues. Germline V gene data show CDR1 as KGHSH and CDR2 as LQKENI. CDR3 in amino acids: CASSPRGSGTANTEAFF. The CDR3, as DNA: TGTGCCAGCTCACCTCGCGGCTCGGGAACAGCGAACACTGAAGCTTTCTTT.

The chain combines TRBV28 with TRBJ1-5; D is uncertain. Germline V gene sequence: CDR1 MDHEN, CDR2 SYDVKM. This CDR3 has 15 residues. The ends were cut back, 10 bases at V and 1 base at J, with 17 bases in the middle. Here the CDR3 DNA reads TGTGCCACCCGCTCCGGTGGCCAGAGCAATCAGCCCCAGCATTTT. Translated: CATRSGGQSNQPQHF.

The CDR3 nucleotides are TGTGCCAGCAGCGTAGTTCCAGGGGGGCGGAGCCAGAACACCGGGGAGCTGTTTTTT. As protein: CASSVVPGGRSQNTGELFF. The chain has TRBV9 and TRBJ2-2; D may be TRBD1 (7 bases). In germline, CDR1 is SGDLS, CDR2 YYNGEE. The CDR3 has 19 amino acids. Deletions cut 0 bases from V and 1 base from J, with 19 bases between.

The gene calls are TRBV20-1 and TRBJ1-2; TRBD1 might be the D (5 bases). V lost 6 bases and J lost 2, with 16 bases in between. This CDR3 has 14 residues. Per germline, CDR1 DFQATT and CDR2 SNEGSKA (reference sequence). The CDR3 DNA reads TGCAGTGCCCGAGACACAGGAAGAAACTATGGCTACACCTTC. Amino acid sequence: CSARDTGRNYGYTF.

This clonotype occurred once. The CDR3 DNA sequence: TGTGCCAGCAGCTTTGGAGAGGGCGGGAGGAAGTACGAGCAGTACTTC. Encoded protein: CASSFGEGGRKYEQYF. The gene calls are TRBV7-9 and TRBJ2-5, with 8 bases matching TRBD2. The last part of the DNA fits TRBJ2-7 better; the J call may be wrong. The CDR3 loop spans 16 amino acids. Germline V gives CDR1 SEHNR, CDR2 FQNEAQ (reference sequence).

This chain joins TRBV27 and TRBJ2-6; D is ambiguous. This CDR3 is 13 amino acids long. Germline V CDR1 and CDR2: MNHEY, SMNVEV (reference sequence). V lost 6 bases to trimming and J lost 12 bases, with 15 bases between them. This CDR3 reads CASSPFAKGVLTF. In DNA form, the CDR3 reads TGTGCCAGCAGCCCCTTCGCTAAAGGCGTCCTGACTTTC.

This clonotype was picked up a small number of times. The chain has TRBV27 and TRBJ1-4; D is possibly TRBD1 (5 bases). V was cut by 6 bases and J by 5 bases, with 7 bases left in between. CDR1 is MNHEY, CDR2 SMNVEV, per germline (reference sequence). CDR3 length: 12 amino acids. CDR3 region: CASRRTNEKLFF. The CDR3 DNA sequence: TGTGCCAGCAGAAGGACAAATGAAAAACTGTTTTTT.

The chain links TRBV20-1 to TRBJ1-1, with no clear D. Germline-derived CDR1 and CDR2 are DFQATT and SNEGSKA (reference sequence). The CDR3 is 13 residues long. Trimming pared 0 bases from V and 5 bases from J, leaving 10 bases between. CDR3 in amino acids: CSARDEPGTEAFF. CDR3 in DNA: TGCAGTGCTAGAGATGAGCCGGGGACTGAAGCTTTCTTT.

V gene TRBV7-2 combines with J gene TRBJ2-5; tentatively, D is TRBD1 (6 bases). V was trimmed by 4 bases and J by 6 bases, leaving 12 bases between them. In germline, CDR1 is SGHTA, CDR2 FQGNSA. The CDR3 loop spans 13 amino acids. In DNA form, the CDR3 reads TGTGCCAGCAGCTGGGGGCAGGCGAAGACCCAGTACTTC. Its protein product is CASSWGQAKTQYF.

The genes are TRBV29-1 and TRBJ1-1, with TRBD1 matching over 7 bases. CDR3 length: 14 residues. Looked up from germline, CDR1 is SQVTM and CDR2 is ANQGSEA. Unmatched junction bases numbered 3, after V lost 1 base and J lost 1 base. The CDR3 DNA follows: TGCAGCGTTGAAGCAAGGGGGCGGAACACTGAAGCTTTCTTT. Translation gives CSVEARGRNTEAFF.

The chain couples TRBV28 to TRBJ2-7; TRBD2 aligns across 9 bases. CDR1 and CDR2 (germline): MDHEN, SYDVKM. The CDR3 loop spans 15 amino acids. V was pared by 3 bases and J by 2 bases, with 5 bases of the junction left unmatched. CDR3 nucleotides: TGTGCCAGCAGTTTTTGGCGGGAGGGTCCCTACGAGCAGTACTTC. Translation gives CASSFWREGPYEQYF.

In its sample, this clonotype was seen a few times. One junction end disagrees with the germline gene, perhaps due to a read error. The chain joins TRBV7-2 to TRBJ2-5; weak D call: TRBD2 (6 bases). From germline, CDR1 is SGHTA and CDR2 FQGNSA. There are 13 residues in the CDR3. CDR3 DNA: TGTGCCAGCAGCCCCGCCGGGGGAGAGACCCCGTACTTC. Its protein is CASSPAGGETPYF.

The CDR3 nucleotides are TGTGCCAGCAGTTACAGGGTAGCCAAAAACATTCAGTACTTC. It specifies CASSYRVAKNIQYF. The gene calls are TRBV12-3 or TRBV12-4 and TRBJ2-4, with D tentatively TRBD1 (6 bases). This CDR3 is built from 14 residues. Trimming removed 4 bases at V and 0 bases at J, with 7 bases between.

This clonotype was seen only a few times. The chain combines TRBV6-2 or TRBV6-3 with TRBJ2-1; tentatively, D is TRBD1 or TRBD2 (6 bases each). The germline CDR1 and CDR2 sequences are MNHEY and SVGEGT. The length of the CDR3 is 13 residues. Trimming removed 10 bases at V and 4 bases at J, with 14 bases between. The CDR3: CAIGGGDYNEQFF. CDR3 coding DNA: TGTGCCATCGGGGGCGGAGATTACAATGAGCAGTTCTTC.